Below are 10 T cell receptor beta chains sequenced from a single sample in a study of T and B cells in COVID-19 patients. BIOMED2 TRB-A/B primer pools were used in multiplex TRB PCR. TCRdb re-derived calls from the multiplex PCR reads in MiXCR, one entry per CDR3 protein. The sample has more than 4,000 distinct CDR3 sequences, roughly a fifth seen once. TRB was amplified from about 260-540 ng of blood genomic DNA. The sample taken for sequencing was blood. The receptors shown here come from a human donor with active COVID-19.

This clonotype is judged medium-sized (0.01 to 0.1%). This chain joins TRBV19 and TRBJ1-3; D is uncertain. V shed 4 bases and J shed 3 bases, with 13 bases lying between them. Germline CDR1 reads LNHDA; CDR2 reads SQIVND (reference sequence). The CDR3 length is 15 residues. The CDR3 protein is CASSTMGFNGNTIYF. CDR3 DNA sequence: TGTGCCAGTAGTACCATGGGATTTAATGGAAACACCATATATTTT. Full variable domain (remainder filled in from reference TRBV19 and TRBJ1-3): DGGITQSPKYLFRKEGQNVTLSCEQNLNHDAMYWYRQDPGQGLRLIYYSQIVNDFQKGDIAEGYSVSREKKESFPLTVTSAQKNPTAFYLCASSTMGFNGNTIYFGEGSWLTVV.

V and J are TRBV20-1 and TRBJ2-1; 8 bases match TRBD2. After removal of 4 bases from V and 2 bases from J, the junction contained 10 bases not matched to a gene. The CDR3 spans 16 residues. CDR1 is DFQATT, CDR2 SNEGSKA, per germline (reference sequence). The CDR3 region has the DNA TGCAGTGCTATAGCCGGGGGGGCCTTAACCTACAATGAGCAGTTCTTC. Translating it yields CSAIAGGALTYNEQFF.

The chain's CDR3 is CASSQDPAGGTEAFF. DNA for the CDR3: TGCGCCAGCAGCCAAGATCCTGCAGGGGGGACTGAAGCTTTCTTT. This sequence joins TRBV4-3 and TRBJ1-1; 7 bases align to TRBD1. The germline gives CDR1 LGHNA, CDR2 YSLEER. The CDR3 is 15 residues long. The V and J ends lost 0 bases and 5 bases, in that order; junction bases with no gene match: 6.

The chain uses TRBV28 and TRBJ2-1, with D hard to call. V lost 6 bases, J lost 4 bases, and 10 bases lay in between. Per germline, CDR1 MDHEN and CDR2 SYDVKM. The CDR3 runs to 13 residues. The CDR3 sequence is CASRSTEYNEQFF. In DNA form, the CDR3 reads TGTGCCAGCAGGAGTACGGAGTACAATGAGCAGTTCTTC.

The chain links TRBV29-1 to TRBJ2-3; D assignment may be TRBD1 or TRBD2 (7 bases each). Germline V gene data show CDR1 as SQVTM and CDR2 as ANQGSEA. The V end was cut by 4 bases, the J end by 4 bases, with 15 bases between. CDR3 size: 14 residues. Here the CDR3 DNA reads TGCAGCGTTGGGGAGGGGGCAAGATCAGATACGCAGTATTTT. Its translation: CSVGEGARSDTQYF.

The rearrangement links TRBV20-1 to TRBJ1-5, with TRBD1 matching over 9 bases. The germline CDR1 and CDR2 sequences are DFQATT and SNEGSKA (reference sequence). V trimming: 6 bases; J trimming: 2 bases; junction bases outside the gene matches: 5. This CDR3 has 14 residues. CDR3 DNA sequence: TGCAGTGCCCCGGGACAGGGCCGCAATCAGCCCCAGCATTTT. Protein sequence: CSAPGQGRNQPQHF.

By share, this clonotype ranks as large. The chain couples TRBV11-1 to TRBJ2-1; the match to TRBD2 covers 13 bases. The CDR3 spans 17 residues. CDR1 is SGHAT and CDR2 is FQDESV in the germline V gene (reference sequence). The V gene end was trimmed by 6 bases and the J gene end by 0 bases; junction bases not matched to a gene: 5. The DNA for the CDR3 is TGTGCCAGCAGGGGACTAGCGGGGAGAAGCTCCTACAATGAGCAGTTCTTC. Translating it yields CASRGLAGRSSYNEQFF.

This clonotype was seen only a few times. CDR3 coding DNA: TGTGCCATCAGTCGCACCGGGACAGGGGACTGGTACACCATATATTTT. Translation: CAISRTGTGDWYTIYF. The V and J genes are TRBV10-3 and TRBJ1-3; 10 nucleotides agree with TRBD1. The germline V gene encodes CDR1 ENHRY and CDR2 SYGVKD. The CDR3 sequence is 16 residues long. J lost 8 bases, V lost 5 bases, and 12 bases had no gene match.

Sample share makes this clonotype medium-sized. The rearrangement joins TRBV19 to TRBJ1-2; no clear D. This CDR3 region has 14 residues. Trimming took off 5 bases at V and 4 bases at J, with 14 bases between the two ends. Germline V CDR1 and CDR2: LNHDA, SQIVND (reference sequence). This chain's CDR3 is CASSGSGRVYGYTF. The CDR3 nucleotides read TGTGCCAGTAGTGGCTCTGGAAGGGTCTATGGCTACACCTTC.

By share, this clonotype counts as medium-sized. The chain employs TRBV7-2 and TRBJ1-2; possibly TRBD1 for D (6 bases). With 6 bases removed from V and 5 bases from J, the gap between germline ends came to 16 bases. This CDR3 is built from 14 residues. Looked up from germline, CDR1 is SGHTA and CDR2 is FQGNSA. CDR3: CASSSRGGPYGYTF. The CDR3 nucleotides read TGTGCCAGCAGTTCCCGTGGGGGGCCGTATGGCTACACCTTC.